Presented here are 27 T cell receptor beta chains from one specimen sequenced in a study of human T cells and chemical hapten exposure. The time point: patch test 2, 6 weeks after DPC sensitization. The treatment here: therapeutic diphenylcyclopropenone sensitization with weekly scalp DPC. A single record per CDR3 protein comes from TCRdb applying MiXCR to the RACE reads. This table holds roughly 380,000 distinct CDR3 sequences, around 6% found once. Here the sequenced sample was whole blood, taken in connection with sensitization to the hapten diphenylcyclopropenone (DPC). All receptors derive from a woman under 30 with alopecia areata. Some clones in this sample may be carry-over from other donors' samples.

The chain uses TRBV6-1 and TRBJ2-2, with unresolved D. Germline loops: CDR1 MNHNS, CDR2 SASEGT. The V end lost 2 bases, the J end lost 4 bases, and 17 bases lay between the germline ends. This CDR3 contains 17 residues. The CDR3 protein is CASSETTKTLITGELFF. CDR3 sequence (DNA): TGTGCCAGCAGTGAAACTACGAAAACCCTTATCACCGGGGAGCTGTTTTTT.

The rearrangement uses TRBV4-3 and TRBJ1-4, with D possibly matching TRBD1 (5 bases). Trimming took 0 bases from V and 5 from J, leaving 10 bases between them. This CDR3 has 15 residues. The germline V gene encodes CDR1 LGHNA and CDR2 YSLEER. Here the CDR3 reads CASSQERQRNEKLFF. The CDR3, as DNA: TGCGCCAGCAGCCAAGAAAGACAGAGGAATGAAAAACTGTTTTTT.

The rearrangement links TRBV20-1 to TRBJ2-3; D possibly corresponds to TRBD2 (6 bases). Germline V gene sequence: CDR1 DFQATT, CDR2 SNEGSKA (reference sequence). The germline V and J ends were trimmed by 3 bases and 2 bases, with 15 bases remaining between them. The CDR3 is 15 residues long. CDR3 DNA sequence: TGCAGTGCTAGCTTAACCGCGGGGAACACAGATACGCAGTATTTT. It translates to CSASLTAGNTDTQYF.

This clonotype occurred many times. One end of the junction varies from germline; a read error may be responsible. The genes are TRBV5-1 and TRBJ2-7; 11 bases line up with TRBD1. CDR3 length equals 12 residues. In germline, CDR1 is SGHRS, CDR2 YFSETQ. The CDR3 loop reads CASSLTGTGGSF. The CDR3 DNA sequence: TGCGCCAGCAGCTTGACGGGGACAGGGGGGAGCTTC.

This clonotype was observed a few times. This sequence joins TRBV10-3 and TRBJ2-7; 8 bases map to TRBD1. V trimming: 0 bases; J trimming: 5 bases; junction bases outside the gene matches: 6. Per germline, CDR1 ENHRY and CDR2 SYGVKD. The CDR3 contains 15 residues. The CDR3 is CAISESGQGTNEQYF. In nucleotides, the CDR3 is TGTGCCATCAGTGAGTCTGGACAGGGCACGAACGAGCAGTACTTC.

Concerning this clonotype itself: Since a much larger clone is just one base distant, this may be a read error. CDR3 protein: CAGSRGADSTDTQYF. The DNA of the CDR3 is TGTGCCGGCAGCCGGGGGGCCGATAGCACAGATACGCAGTATTTT. This rearrangement joins TRBV13 to TRBJ2-3; possibly TRBD2 for D (7 bases). Per germline, CDR1 PRHDT and CDR2 FYEKMQ (reference sequence). This CDR3 is built from 15 residues.

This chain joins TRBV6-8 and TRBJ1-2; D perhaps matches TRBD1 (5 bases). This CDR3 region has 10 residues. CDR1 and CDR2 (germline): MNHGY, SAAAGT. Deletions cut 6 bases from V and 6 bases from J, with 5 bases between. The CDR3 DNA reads TGTGCCAGCAGGGGGGATGGCTACACCTTC. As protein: CASRGDGYTF.

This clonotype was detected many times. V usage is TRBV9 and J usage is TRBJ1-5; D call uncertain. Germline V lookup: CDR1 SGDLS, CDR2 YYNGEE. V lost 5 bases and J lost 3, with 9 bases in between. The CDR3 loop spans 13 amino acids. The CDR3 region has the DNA TGTGCCAGCAGAAGCCTAATCAATCAGCCCCAGCATTTT. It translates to CASRSLINQPQHF.

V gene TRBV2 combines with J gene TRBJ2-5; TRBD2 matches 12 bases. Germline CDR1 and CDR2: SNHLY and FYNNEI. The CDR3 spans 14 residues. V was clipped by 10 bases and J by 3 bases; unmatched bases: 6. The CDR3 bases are TGTGCCATCGTCCGGACTAGCGGGGAAGAGACCCAGTACTTC. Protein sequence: CAIVRTSGEETQYF.

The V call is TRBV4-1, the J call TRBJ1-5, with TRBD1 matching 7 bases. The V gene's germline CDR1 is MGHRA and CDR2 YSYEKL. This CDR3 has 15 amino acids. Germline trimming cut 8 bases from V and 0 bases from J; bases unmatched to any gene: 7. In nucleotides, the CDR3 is TGCGCCAGCCGGACAGGCGGTTATAGCAATCAGCCCCAGCATTTT. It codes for CASRTGGYSNQPQHF.

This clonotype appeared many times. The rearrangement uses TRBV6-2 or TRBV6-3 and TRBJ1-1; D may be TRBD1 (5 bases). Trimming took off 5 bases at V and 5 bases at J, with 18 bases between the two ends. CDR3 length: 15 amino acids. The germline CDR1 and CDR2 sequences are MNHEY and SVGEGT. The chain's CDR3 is CASSGGDSRWTEAFF. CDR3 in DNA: TGTGCCAGCAGTGGGGGGGACTCCCGTTGGACTGAAGCTTTCTTT.

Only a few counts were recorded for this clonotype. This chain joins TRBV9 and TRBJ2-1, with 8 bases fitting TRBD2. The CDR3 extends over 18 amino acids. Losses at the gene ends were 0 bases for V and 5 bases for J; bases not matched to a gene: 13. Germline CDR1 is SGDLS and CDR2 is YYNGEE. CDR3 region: CASSVEIGLAGYHNEQFF. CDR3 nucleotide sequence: TGTGCCAGCAGCGTAGAAATTGGTCTAGCGGGTTACCACAATGAGCAGTTCTTC. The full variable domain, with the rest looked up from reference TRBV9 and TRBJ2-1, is DSGVTQTPKHLITATGQRVTLRCSPRSGDLSVYWYQQSLDQGLQFLIQYYNGEERAKGNILERFSAQQFPDLHSELNLSSLELGDSALYFCASSVEIGLAGYHNEQFFGPGTRLTVL.

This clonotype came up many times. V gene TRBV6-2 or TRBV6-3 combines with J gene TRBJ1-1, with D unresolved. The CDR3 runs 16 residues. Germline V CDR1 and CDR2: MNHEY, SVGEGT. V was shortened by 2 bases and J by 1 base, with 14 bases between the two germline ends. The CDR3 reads CASSYPSTIRNTEAFF. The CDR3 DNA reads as TGTGCCAGCAGTTACCCATCAACGATCCGGAACACTGAAGCTTTCTTT.

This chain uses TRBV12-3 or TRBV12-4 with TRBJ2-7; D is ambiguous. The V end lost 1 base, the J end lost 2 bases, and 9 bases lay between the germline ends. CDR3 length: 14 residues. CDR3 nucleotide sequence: TGTGCCAGCAGTTTAGGCGGAGTAACCTACGAGCAGTACTTC. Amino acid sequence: CASSLGGVTYEQYF.

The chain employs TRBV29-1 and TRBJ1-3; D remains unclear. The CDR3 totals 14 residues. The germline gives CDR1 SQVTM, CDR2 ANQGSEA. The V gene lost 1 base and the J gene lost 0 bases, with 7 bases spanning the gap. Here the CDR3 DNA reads TGCAGCGTTGAAGTAGCCTTCTCTGGAAACACCATATATTTT. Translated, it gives CSVEVAFSGNTIYF. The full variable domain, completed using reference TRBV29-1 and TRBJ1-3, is SAVISQKPSRDICQRGTSLTIQCQVDSQVTMMFWYRQQPGQSLTLIATANQGSEATYESGFVIDKFPISRPNLTFSTLTVSNMSPEDSSIYLCSVEVAFSGNTIYFGEGSWLTVV.

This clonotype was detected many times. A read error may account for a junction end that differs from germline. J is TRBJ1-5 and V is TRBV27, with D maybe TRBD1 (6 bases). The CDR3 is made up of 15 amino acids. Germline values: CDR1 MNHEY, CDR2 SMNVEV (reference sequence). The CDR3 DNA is TGTGCCAGCAGTCCCTACCCCGGGGGCAAACAGCCCCAGCATTTT. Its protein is CASSPYPGGKQPQHF.

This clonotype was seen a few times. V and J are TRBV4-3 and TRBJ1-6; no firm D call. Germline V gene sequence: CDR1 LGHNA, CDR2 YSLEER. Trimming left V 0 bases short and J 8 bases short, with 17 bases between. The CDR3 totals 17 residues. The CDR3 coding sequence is TGCGCCAGCAGCCAAGAGTCAACCGCTTCACCTTATTCACCCCTCCACTTT. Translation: CASSQESTASPYSPLHF.

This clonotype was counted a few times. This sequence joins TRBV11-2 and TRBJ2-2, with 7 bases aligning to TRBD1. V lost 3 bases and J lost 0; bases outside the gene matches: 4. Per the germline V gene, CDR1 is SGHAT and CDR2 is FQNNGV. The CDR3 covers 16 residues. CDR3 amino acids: CASSFTGAANTGELFF. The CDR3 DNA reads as TGTGCCAGCAGCTTTACAGGGGCCGCGAACACCGGGGAGCTGTTTTTT.

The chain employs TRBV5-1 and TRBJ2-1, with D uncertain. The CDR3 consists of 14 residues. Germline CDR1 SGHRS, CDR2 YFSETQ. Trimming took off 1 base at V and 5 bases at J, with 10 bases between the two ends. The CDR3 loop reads CASSLQTPNNEQFF. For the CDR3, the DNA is TGCGCCAGCAGCTTGCAAACACCTAACAATGAGCAGTTCTTC.

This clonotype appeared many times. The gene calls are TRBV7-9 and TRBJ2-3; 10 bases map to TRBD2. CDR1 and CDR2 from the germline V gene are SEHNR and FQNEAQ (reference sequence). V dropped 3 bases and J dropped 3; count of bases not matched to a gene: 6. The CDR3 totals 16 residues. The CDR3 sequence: CASSLGTSAVTDTQYF. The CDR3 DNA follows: TGTGCCAGCAGCTTGGGGACTAGCGCTGTTACAGATACGCAGTATTTT.

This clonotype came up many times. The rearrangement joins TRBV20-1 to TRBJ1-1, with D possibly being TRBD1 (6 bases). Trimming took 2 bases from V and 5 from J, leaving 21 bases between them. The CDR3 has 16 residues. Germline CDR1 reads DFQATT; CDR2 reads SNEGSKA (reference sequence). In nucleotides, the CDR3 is TGCAGTGCTAGAATACCGAACCGGGGGCAGTTAACTGAAGCTTTCTTT. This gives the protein CSARIPNRGQLTEAFF.

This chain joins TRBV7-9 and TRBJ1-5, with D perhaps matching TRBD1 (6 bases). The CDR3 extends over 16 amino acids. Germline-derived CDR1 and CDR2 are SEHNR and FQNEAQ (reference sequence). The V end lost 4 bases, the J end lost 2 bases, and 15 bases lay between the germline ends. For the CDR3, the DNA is TGTGCCAGCAGCTCTAGGGGGGACGGAGGCAATCAGCCCCAGCATTTT. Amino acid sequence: CASSSRGDGGNQPQHF.

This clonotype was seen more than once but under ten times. The CDR3 DNA is TGTGCCAGCAGCGTAAGGGGATCGAGGACCGGGGAGCTGTTTTTT. It is translated as CASSVRGSRTGELFF. This rearrangement joins TRBV9 to TRBJ2-2; D perhaps matches TRBD1 (5 bases). Trimming pared 1 base from V and 5 bases from J, leaving 12 bases between. Germline-derived CDR1 and CDR2 are SGDLS and YYNGEE. This CDR3 is 15 amino acids long.

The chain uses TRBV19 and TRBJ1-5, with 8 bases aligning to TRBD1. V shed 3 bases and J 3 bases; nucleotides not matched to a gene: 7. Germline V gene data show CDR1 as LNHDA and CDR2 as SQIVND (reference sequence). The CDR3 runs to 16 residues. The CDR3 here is CASSMGTGAPNQPQHF. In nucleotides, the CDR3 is TGTGCCAGTAGTATGGGGACAGGCGCACCCAATCAGCCCCAGCATTTT.

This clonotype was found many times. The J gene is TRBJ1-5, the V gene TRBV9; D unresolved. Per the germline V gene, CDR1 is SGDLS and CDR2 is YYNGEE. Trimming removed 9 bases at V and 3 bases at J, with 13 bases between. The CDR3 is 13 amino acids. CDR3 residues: CATSYTVNQPQHF. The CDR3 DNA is TGTGCCACCTCCTACACGGTCAATCAGCCCCAGCATTTT.

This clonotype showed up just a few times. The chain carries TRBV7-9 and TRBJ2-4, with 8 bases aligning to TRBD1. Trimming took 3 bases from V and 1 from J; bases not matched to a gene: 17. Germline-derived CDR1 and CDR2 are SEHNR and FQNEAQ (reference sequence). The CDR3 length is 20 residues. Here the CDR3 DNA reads TGTGCCAGCAGCTTGAGAAGACAGGGGATTTTGGTGGAGGCCAAAAACATTCAGTACTTC. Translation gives CASSLRRQGILVEAKNIQYF.

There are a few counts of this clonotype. The DNA of the CDR3 is TGTGCCAGCAGCCCAGGGACAGAAACATATGGCTACACCTTC. Amino acid sequence: CASSPGTETYGYTF. This chain uses TRBV3-1 with TRBJ1-2, with 7 positions matching TRBD1. This CDR3 has 14 residues. Germline-derived CDR1 and CDR2 are LGHDT and YNNKEL (reference sequence). V was pared by 4 bases and J by 5 bases, with 7 bases of the junction left unmatched.